This TCR beta chain stems from a study of T cells expressing NK-cell markers. Study-level background: Of eight sequenced donors, seven were HCMV-seropositive and one HCMV-seronegative.

The CDR3 totals 15 residues. CDR1 and CDR2 (germline): MNHNS, SASEGT. TCRdb re-called the 5' RACE reads; every CDR3 protein appears as one record, without DNA. The sample holds around 180,000 distinct CDR3 sequences. Findings of the study overall: The CD3+CD56-NKG2C+ fraction of several donors was likewise dominated by these clonotypes.

A note on this clonotype: The antigen remains undetermined.

The sequenced sample consisted of blood T cells: a sorted CD56 or NKG2C T cell subset, CD4+ or CD8+ T cells, or bulk PBMC T cells (not recorded which). The TCR sequence derives from a man aged 18-70 years in good health. V and J are TRBV6-1 and TRBJ2-5; TCRdb's assignment of TRBD2 cannot be checked, as there is no DNA. CDR3 amino acids: CASSESSGGQETQYF.